This entry describes one T cell receptor beta chain. Its antigen is still unknown. CDR1 is SGHTA, CDR2 FQGNSA, per germline. The length of the CDR3 is 15 residues. The V gene end was trimmed by 4 bases and the J gene end by 4 bases; junction bases not matched to a gene: 8. This record belongs to a study of cytomegalovirus exposure and HLA in healthy donors. Primers: 60 Vbeta forward and 13 Jbeta reverse. This table comes from immunoSEQ multiplex PCR, and its TCRdb copy is limited to in-frame clones, with some not included. The sample has about 76,000 clones; 65% to 80% are singletons. Notes on the study in general: TCR beta V- and J-gene trimming was later associated with a missense DCLRE1C variant.

The sample taken for sequencing was PBMCs. The clonotype was recovered from a man aged 25 to 40 in good health and CMV-seronegative. The chain uses TRBV7-2 and TRBJ1-2, with TRBD1 matching over 8 bases. The CDR3 reads CASSSPGQDTYGYTF. In DNA form, the CDR3 reads TGTGCCAGCAGCTCACCGGGACAGGATACCTATGGCTACACCTTC.